This T cell receptor beta chain was profiled in a study of OX40 agonist ivuxolimab in advanced cancers. Findings of the study overall: Determination of antigen specificity was not performed for the expanded peripheral T cells. Partly responding patients at 0.1-3.0 mg/kg showed some of the smallest clonal expansion.

Method: immunoSEQ multiplex PCR; TCRdb's copy keeps in-frame clones and lacks some. The sample contains some 65,000 clones, around 87% of which appear only once. This clone has just one count. Its antigen is not identified. Being one base from a much bigger clone, this may be a read error. Additional DNA sequences in this sample encode the identical CDR3. V was shortened by 6 bases and J by 3 bases, with 4 bases between the two germline ends. The CDR3 contains 11 residues. Germline V gives CDR1 MNHEY, CDR2 SVGAGI. The material was CD4+ or CD8+ T cells sorted from blood, obtained in a trial of the OX40 agonist ivuxolimab. This sequence was found in an adult with an advanced solid tumor such as melanoma, head and neck, liver or kidney cancer. The chain recombines TRBV6-5 with TRBJ2-3, with D uncertain. As DNA, the CDR3 is TGTGCCAGCAGCCAAACAGATACGCAGTATTTT. This sequence encodes CASSQTDTQYF.